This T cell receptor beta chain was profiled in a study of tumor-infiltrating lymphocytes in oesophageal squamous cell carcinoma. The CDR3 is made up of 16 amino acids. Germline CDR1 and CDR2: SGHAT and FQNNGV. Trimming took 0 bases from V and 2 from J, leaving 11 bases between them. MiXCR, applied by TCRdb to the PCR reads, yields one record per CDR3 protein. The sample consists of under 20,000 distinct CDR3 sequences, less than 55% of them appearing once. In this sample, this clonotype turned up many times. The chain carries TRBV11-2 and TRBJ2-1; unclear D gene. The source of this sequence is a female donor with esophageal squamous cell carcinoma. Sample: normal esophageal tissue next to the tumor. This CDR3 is CASSLESQFPYNEQFF. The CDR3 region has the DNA TGTGCCAGCAGCTTAGAGAGTCAGTTCCCCTACAATGAGCAGTTCTTC.